This TCR beta chain originates from a study of T cells after somatic rescue of genetic block. Assay used: immunoSEQ multiplex PCR; TCRdb lists only in-frame clones, some missing. The table shows tens of thousands of clones, with 90% to 97% occurring only once. The CDR3 sequence is 11 residues long. Trimming stripped 8 bases from V and 1 base from J, with 6 bases between. Germline V gene sequence: CDR1 MGHRA, CDR2 YSYEKL. Sequenced sample: peripheral blood mononuclear cells (PBMCs). This clonotype was sampled from a child under two years old. The chain combines TRBV4-1 with TRBJ2-7; no definite D call. CDR3 region: CASGGSYEQYF. The CDR3 DNA reads as TGCGCCAGCGGTGGATCCTACGAGCAGTACTTC.